This T cell receptor beta chain stems from a study of CD8 T cells in ankylosing spondylitis. TCRdb re-called the 5' RACE reads with MiXCR, one entry per CDR3 protein. The sample shows nearly 350,000 distinct CDR3 sequences, approximately 14% of them seen only once. This CDR3 comprises 15 residues. The V segment lost 3 bases and the J segment 6 bases; nucleotides outside the gene matches: 6. CDR1 and CDR2 (germline): SGHKS, YYEKEE (reference sequence). This clonotype was counted a few times. Sequences were obtained from blood, either unsorted or a sorted T cell fraction (not recorded which). This clonotype was obtained from a male donor with ankylosing spondylitis or in good health (not recorded which). The genes are TRBV5-5 and TRBJ2-2; 9 bases agree with TRBD1. CDR3: CASSWDRVQAGELFF. CDR3 nucleotide sequence: TGTGCCAGCAGCTGGGACAGGGTACAGGCCGGGGAGCTGTTTTTT.